This TCR beta chain came from a study of molecular identifiers for immune sequencing clone quantification. To note about this clonotype: Antigen unknown.

TCR libraries were built in bulk with a published protocol and specific TCR primers. MiXCR was run by TCRdb on the PCR reads, yielding one entry per CDR3 protein. The sample lists around 460,000 distinct CDR3 sequences, around a fifth occurring once. Study findings and constraints: Barcodes shared by identical TCR molecules could lead to underestimated sizes of highly expanded clones. More than 97% of effector molecules, versus under 1% of naive-cell molecules, belonged to clones above 20 RNA copies.

Sorting was used to obtain naive CD8 T cells (CD8+CD4-CCR7+CD45RA+). With 5 bases clipped from V and 6 bases from J, the junction kept 9 bases outside the gene matches. Germline V gene sequence: CDR1 SEHNR, CDR2 FQNEAQ (reference sequence). This CDR3 contains 16 residues. Input material: naive CD8+ T cells from blood, with Jurkat cell RNA spiked in. Sample subset: FACS-sorted CD8+CD4-CCR7+CD45RA+ naive T cells. The V gene is TRBV7-9, the J gene TRBJ2-2; 10 bases map to TRBD1. The TCR originated in a human donor in good health. Some libraries in this study had Jurkat cell RNA spiked in. CDR3: CASSDLDRGPAGELFF. CDR3 DNA: TGTGCCAGCAGCGACCTCGACAGGGGGCCGGCCGGGGAGCTGTTTTTT.